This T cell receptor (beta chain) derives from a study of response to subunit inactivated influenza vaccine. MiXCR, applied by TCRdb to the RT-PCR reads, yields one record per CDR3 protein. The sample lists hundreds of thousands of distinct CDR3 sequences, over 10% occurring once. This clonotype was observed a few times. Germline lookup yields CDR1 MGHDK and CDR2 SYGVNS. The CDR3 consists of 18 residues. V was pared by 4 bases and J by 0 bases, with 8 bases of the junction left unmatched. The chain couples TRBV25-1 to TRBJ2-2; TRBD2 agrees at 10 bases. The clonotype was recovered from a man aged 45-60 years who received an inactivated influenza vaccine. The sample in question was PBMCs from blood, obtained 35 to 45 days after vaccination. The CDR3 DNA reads TGTGCCAGCAGTGCACCTAGCGGGAGCCCGGCGAACACCGGGGAGCTGTTTTTT. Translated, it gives CASSAPSGSPANTGELFF.